This T cell receptor beta chain is from a study of OX40 agonist ivuxolimab in advanced cancers. The length of the CDR3 is 11 residues. Germline CDR1 is MDHEN and CDR2 is SYDVKM. Trimming left V 2 bases short and J 6 bases short, with 2 bases between. Clones were sequenced by immunoSEQ multiplex PCR, and TCRdb holds only the in-frame ones, with some missing. The sample lists some 58,000 clones; about 85% were seen once. This TCR derives from an adult with an advanced solid tumor such as melanoma, head and neck, liver or kidney cancer. V is TRBV28 and J is TRBJ1-5; D remains unclear. Sample: CD4+ or CD8+ T cells sorted from blood, taken in a trial of the OX40 agonist ivuxolimab. The CDR3 DNA is TGTGCCAGCAGTTTAAGTCAGCCCCAGCATTTT. It codes for CASSLSQPQHF.